A single T cell receptor (beta chain) is shown here with its context. Antigen: not known. CDR3 length: 13 amino acids. Germline CDR1 and CDR2: LNHDA and SQIVND (reference sequence). Trimming removed 7 bases from V and 4 bases from J, with 13 bases in between. This sample was included in a study of cytomegalovirus exposure and HLA in healthy donors. Study conclusions and caveats: The classifier reportedly diagnosed cytomegalovirus status with high sensitivity and specificity.

The table came from immunoSEQ multiplex PCR; TCRdb's copy has only in-frame clones and leaves some out. Of 100,000 to 150,000 clones in the sample, about 90% were seen once. The receptor was isolated from a man aged 25-45 years in good health and CMV-seronegative. The sample comprised PBMCs. The chain carries TRBV19 and TRBJ1-1, with a weak D call TRBD1 (6 bases). The CDR3 here is CASTSDRGTEAFF. The CDR3, as DNA: TGTGCCAGTACCTCGGACAGAGGCACTGAAGCTTTCTTT. Together with reference TRBV19 and TRBJ1-1, the CDR3 gives the full variable domain: DGGITQSPKYLFRKEGQNVTLSCEQNLNHDAMYWYRQDPGQGLRLIYYSQIVNDFQKGDIAEGYSVSREKKESFPLTVTSAQKNPTAFYLCASTSDRGTEAFFGQGTRLTVV.